Following are 5 T cell receptor beta chains from one sample sequenced in a study of identical twins. TCRdb processed the 5' RACE reads anew with MiXCR; each CDR3 protein has one entry. The sample comprises 1.5 million to 2 million distinct CDR3 sequences, about 32% of which are singletons, and less than 0.35% rests with the top ten. The material sequenced was cord blood. Receptor source: a newborn girl in good health.

This chain uses TRBV12-3 or TRBV12-4 with TRBJ2-3; 8 nucleotides line up with TRBD2. This CDR3 spans 16 amino acids. Germline trimming cut 6 bases from V and 2 bases from J; bases unmatched to any gene: 10. The CDR3 sequence is CASSPFSGSPTDTQYF. The CDR3 nucleotides are TGTGCCAGCAGCCCCTTCAGCGGGAGCCCCACAGATACGCAGTATTTT.

This clonotype was seen only a few times. The chain recombines TRBV20-1 with TRBJ1-2, with 8 nucleotides matching TRBD1. Looked up from germline, CDR1 is DFQATT and CDR2 is SNEGSKA (reference sequence). V gave up 3 bases and J gave up 8 bases; unmatched junction bases: 11. This CDR3 comprises 14 residues. CDR3 region: CSARPPGQVRGYTF. CDR3 sequence (DNA): TGCAGTGCTAGGCCCCCGGGACAGGTCAGGGGCTACACCTTC.

This clonotype was seen a handful of times. This chain joins TRBV9 and TRBJ2-1; 8 bases are shared with TRBD2. Trimming cost V 0 bases and J 5 bases; bases outside gene matches: 7. This CDR3 region has 16 residues. Germline CDR1 is SGDLS and CDR2 is YYNGEE. The CDR3 loop reads CASSVATGGGNNEQFF. CDR3 coding DNA: TGTGCCAGCAGCGTAGCTACCGGCGGGGGGAACAATGAGCAGTTCTTC.

Details on this clonotype: At one end, the junction sequence differs from germline, possibly due to a read error. J is TRBJ2-1 and V is TRBV5-1; 7 nucleotides line up with TRBD1. The CDR3 runs 14 residues. The germline V gene has CDR1 SGHRS and CDR2 YFSETQ. CDR3 in amino acids: CASSTGQPYSEQFF. Here the CDR3 DNA reads TGCGCCAGCAGCACGGGACAGCCCTACAGTGAGCAGTTCTTC. Variable domain in full (rest from reference TRBV5-1 and TRBJ2-1): KAGVTQTPRYLIKTRGQQVTLSCSPISGHRSVSWYQQTPGQGLQFLFEYFSETQRNKGNFPGRFSGRQFSNSRSEMNVSTLELGDSALYLCASSTGQPYSEQFFGPGTRLTVL.

This clonotype was seen a few times. The chain is built from TRBV24-1 and TRBJ2-5; D is uncertain. Germline V CDR1 and CDR2: KGHDR, SFDVKD. This CDR3 region has 14 residues. The ends were cut back, 5 bases at V and 0 bases at J, with 9 bases in the middle. The CDR3 DNA follows: TGTGCCACCAGTGCCTCCCCGTACCAAGAGACCCAGTACTTC. Protein product: CATSASPYQETQYF.